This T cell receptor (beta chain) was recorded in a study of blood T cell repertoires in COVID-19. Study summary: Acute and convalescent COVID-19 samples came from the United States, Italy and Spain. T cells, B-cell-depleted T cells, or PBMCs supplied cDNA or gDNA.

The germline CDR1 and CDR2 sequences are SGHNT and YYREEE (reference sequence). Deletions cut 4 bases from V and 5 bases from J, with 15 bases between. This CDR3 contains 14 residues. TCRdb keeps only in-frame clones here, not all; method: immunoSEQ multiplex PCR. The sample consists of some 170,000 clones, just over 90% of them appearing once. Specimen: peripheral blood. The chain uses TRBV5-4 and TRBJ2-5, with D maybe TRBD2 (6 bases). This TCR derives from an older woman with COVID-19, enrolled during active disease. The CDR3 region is CASSLNLAGETQYF. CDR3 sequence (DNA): TGTGCCAGCAGCCTGAACCTCGCGGGGGAGACCCAGTACTTC. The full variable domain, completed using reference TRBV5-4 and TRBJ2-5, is ETGVTQSPTHLIKTRGQQVTLRCSSQSGHNTVSWYQQALGQGPQFIFQYYREEENGRGNFPPRFSGLQFPNYSSELNVNALELDDSALYLCASSLNLAGETQYFGPGTRLLVL.